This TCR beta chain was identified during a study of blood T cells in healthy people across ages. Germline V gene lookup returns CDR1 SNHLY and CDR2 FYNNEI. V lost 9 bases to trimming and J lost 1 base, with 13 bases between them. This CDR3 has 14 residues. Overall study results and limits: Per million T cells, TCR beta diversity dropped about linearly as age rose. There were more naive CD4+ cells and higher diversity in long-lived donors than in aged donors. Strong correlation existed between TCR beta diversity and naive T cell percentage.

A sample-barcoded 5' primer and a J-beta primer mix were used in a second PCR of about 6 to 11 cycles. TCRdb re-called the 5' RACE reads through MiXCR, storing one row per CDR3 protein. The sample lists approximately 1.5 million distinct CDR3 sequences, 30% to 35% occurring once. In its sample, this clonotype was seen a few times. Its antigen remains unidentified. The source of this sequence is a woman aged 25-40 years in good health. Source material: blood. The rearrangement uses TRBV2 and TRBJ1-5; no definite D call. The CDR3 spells CASSSQSSNQPQHF. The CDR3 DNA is TGTGCCAGTTCTTCACAGTCAAGCAATCAGCCCCAGCATTTT.